A single sample is the source of the 11 T cell receptor beta chains below, sequenced in a study of blood T cell repertoires in COVID-19. Data came from immunoSEQ multiplex PCR; TCRdb stores just in-frame clones and leaves some out. This table holds 70,000 to 95,000 clones, about 78% found once. Sample: peripheral blood. These receptors all stem from a man in his sixties with COVID-19, enrolled during active disease.

The chain has TRBV19 and TRBJ2-7; 8 bases align to TRBD2. V trimming: 4 bases; J trimming: 6 bases; junction bases outside the gene matches: 5. CDR3 length: 13 residues. The V gene's germline CDR1 is LNHDA and CDR2 SQIVND (reference sequence). The CDR3 coding sequence is TGTGCCAGTAGTAGCGGGGGGCCGAGCGAGCAGTACTTC. Protein product: CASSSGGPSEQYF.

J is TRBJ2-2 and V is TRBV2, with D tentatively TRBD1 (6 bases). The V gene's germline CDR1 is SNHLY and CDR2 FYNNEI. The CDR3 is 13 amino acids. V dropped 1 base and J dropped 8 bases, with 8 bases sitting between them. CDR3: CASSEGQVGELFF. Here the CDR3 DNA reads TGTGCCAGCAGTGAAGGACAGGTTGGGGAGCTGTTTTTT.

This sequence joins TRBV5-6 and TRBJ1-5; 7 bases agree with TRBD1. CDR1 and CDR2 from the germline V gene are SGHDT and YYEEEE. The trim removed 4 bases at V and 3 bases at J, leaving 10 bases unmatched. This CDR3 has 16 residues. CDR3 sequence reads: CASSIEWTGSNQPQHF. CDR3 sequence (DNA): TGTGCCAGCAGCATCGAATGGACAGGTTCCAATCAGCCCCAGCATTTT.

This clone turned up a few times. The chain joins TRBV12-3 or TRBV12-4 to TRBJ2-7; D is undetermined. V lost 6 bases, J lost 7 bases, and 16 bases lay in between. This CDR3 is 13 amino acids long. CDR3 in DNA: TGTGCCAGCAGCCCGATTCAGTCGAGGGAGCAGTACTTC. Translation gives CASSPIQSREQYF.

The chain combines TRBV30 with TRBJ2-1; 11 bases match TRBD2. This CDR3 spans 13 amino acids. From germline, CDR1 is GTSNPN and CDR2 SVGIG (reference sequence). The V gene end was trimmed by 0 bases and the J gene end by 10 bases; junction bases not matched to a gene: 2. The chain's CDR3 is CAWSVLAGVEQFF. The CDR3 DNA sequence: TGTGCCTGGAGTGTACTAGCGGGAGTGGAGCAGTTCTTC.

This clone was detected only once. CDR3 amino acids: CASSSLRGPNTEAFF. In nucleotides, the CDR3 is TGTGCCAGTAGTAGCCTCAGGGGGCCTAACACTGAAGCTTTCTTT. The chain couples TRBV19 to TRBJ1-1; 8 nucleotides agree with TRBD1. This CDR3 has 15 amino acids. V lost 4 bases to trimming and J lost 2 bases; unmatched junction nucleotides: 6. CDR1 is LNHDA and CDR2 is SQIVND in the germline V gene (reference sequence). The whole variable domain, remainder taken from reference TRBV19 and TRBJ1-1, is DGGITQSPKYLFRKEGQNVTLSCEQNLNHDAMYWYRQDPGQGLRLIYYSQIVNDFQKGDIAEGYSVSREKKESFPLTVTSAQKNPTAFYLCASSSLRGPNTEAFFGQGTRLTVV.

This clone was observed many times. The chain is built from TRBV7-3 and TRBJ2-1; 7 bases agree with TRBD2. J was trimmed by 9 bases and V by 1 base; bases with no gene match: 6. Germline CDR1 and CDR2: SGHTA and FQGTGA. The CDR3 has 14 amino acids. CDR3 bases: TGTGCCAGCAGCTTAAATGGCGGGAGTTCTGAGCAGTTCTTC. Translation gives CASSLNGGSSEQFF.

V gene TRBV19 combines with J gene TRBJ1-1; D gene uncertain. The germline CDR1 and CDR2 sequences are LNHDA and SQIVND (reference sequence). The CDR3 extends over 14 amino acids. V was pared by 5 bases and J by 5 bases, with 15 bases between. The CDR3 DNA sequence: TGTGCCAGTAGTCCCTGGACGGGGAGGACTGAAGCTTTCTTT. Amino acid sequence: CASSPWTGRTEAFF.

This clone has a single count. This chain uses TRBV3-1 (or the pseudogene TRBV3-2) with TRBJ1-3; 7 positions agree with TRBD1. J gave up 0 bases and V 4 bases, and 9 bases lay outside the gene matches. Germline lookup yields CDR1 LGHDT and CDR2 YNNKEL (reference sequence). The CDR3 has 17 residues. The CDR3 spells CASSPNPRQGSGNTIYF. In nucleotides, the CDR3 is TGTGCCAGCAGCCCAAACCCACGACAGGGCTCTGGAAACACCATATATTTT.

J is TRBJ2-7 and V is TRBV29-1; perhaps TRBD1 as D (6 bases). The CDR3 sequence is 11 residues long. Trimming pared 6 bases from V and 3 bases from J, leaving 9 bases between. CDR1 is SQVTM, CDR2 ANQGSEA, per germline. CDR3 region: CSVMDSYEQYF. The CDR3, as DNA: TGCAGCGTCATGGACAGCTACGAGCAGTACTTC.

This sequence joins TRBV6-5 and TRBJ1-1; TRBD1 agrees at 10 bases. Germline V lookup: CDR1 MNHEY, CDR2 SVGAGI. V trimming: 2 bases; J trimming: 5 bases; junction bases outside the gene matches: 5. CDR3 length equals 15 residues. The chain's CDR3 is CASSYSGTGATEAFF. The CDR3 DNA reads TGTGCCAGCAGTTACAGCGGGACAGGGGCAACTGAAGCTTTCTTT.